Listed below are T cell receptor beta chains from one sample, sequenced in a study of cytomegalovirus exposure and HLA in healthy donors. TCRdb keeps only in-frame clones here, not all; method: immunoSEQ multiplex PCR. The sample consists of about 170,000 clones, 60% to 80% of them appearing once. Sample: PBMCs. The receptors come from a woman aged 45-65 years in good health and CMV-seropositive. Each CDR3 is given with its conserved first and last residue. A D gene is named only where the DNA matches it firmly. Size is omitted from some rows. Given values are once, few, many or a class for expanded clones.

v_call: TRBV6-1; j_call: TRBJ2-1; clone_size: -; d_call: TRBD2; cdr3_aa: CASSQRGGSYNEQFF; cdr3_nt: TGTGCCAGCAGCCAGCGGGGGGGCTCCTACAATGAGCAGTTCTTC
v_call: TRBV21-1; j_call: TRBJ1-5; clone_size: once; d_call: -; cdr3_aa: CASSKGRVNQPQHF; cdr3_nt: TGTGCCAGCAGCAAAGGGAGGGTAAATCAGCCCCAGCATTTT
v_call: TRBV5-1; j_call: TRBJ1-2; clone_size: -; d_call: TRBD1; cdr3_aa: CASSLPGTGEYGYTF; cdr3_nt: TGCGCCAGCAGCTTGCCCGGGACAGGAGAATATGGCTACACCTTC
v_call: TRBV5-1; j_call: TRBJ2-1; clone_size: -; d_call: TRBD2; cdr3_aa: CASSLSSGSHNEQFF; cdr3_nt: TGCGCCAGCAGCTTGTCTAGCGGGTCCCACAATGAGCAGTTCTTC
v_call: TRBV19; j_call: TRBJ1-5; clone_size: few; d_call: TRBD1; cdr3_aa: CASSTYLPGTALGNQPQHF; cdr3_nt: TGTGCCAGTAGTACTTACTTACCGGGGACAGCCTTGGGCAATCAGCCCCAGCATTTT
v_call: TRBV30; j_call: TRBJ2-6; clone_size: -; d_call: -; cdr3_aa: CAWRGGGPGANVLTF; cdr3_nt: TGTGCCTGGAGGGGAGGGGGGCCTGGGGCCAACGTCCTGACTTTC
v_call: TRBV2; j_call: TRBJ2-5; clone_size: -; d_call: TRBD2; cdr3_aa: CASRVAGGHEGTQYF; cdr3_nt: TGTGCCAGCAGGGTTGCGGGGGGCCATGAAGGGACCCAGTACTTC
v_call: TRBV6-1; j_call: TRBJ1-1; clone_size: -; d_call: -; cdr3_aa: CATKPGTMNTEAFF; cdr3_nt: TGTGCCACCAAACCCGGGACAATGAACACTGAAGCTTTCTTT
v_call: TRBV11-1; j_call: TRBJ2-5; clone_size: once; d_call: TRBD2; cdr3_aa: CASSSSGYLQETQYF; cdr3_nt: TGTGCCAGCAGCTCTAGCGGGTACCTCCAAGAGACCCAGTACTTC
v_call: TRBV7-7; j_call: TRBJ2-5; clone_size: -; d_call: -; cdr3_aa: CASSLGAADQETQYF; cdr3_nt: TGTGCTAGCAGCTTAGGGGCAGCAGACCAAGAGACCCAGTACTTC
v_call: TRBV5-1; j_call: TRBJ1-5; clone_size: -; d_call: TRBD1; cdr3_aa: CASSLHVFPGQPNQPQHF; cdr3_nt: TGCGCCAGCAGCTTGCATGTATTCCCGGGACAGCCCAATCAGCCCCAGCATTTT
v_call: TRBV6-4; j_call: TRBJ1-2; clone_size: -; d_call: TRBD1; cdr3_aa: CASSGQGAWGYTF; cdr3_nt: TGTGCCAGCAGTGGGCAGGGGGCGTGGGGCTACACCTTC
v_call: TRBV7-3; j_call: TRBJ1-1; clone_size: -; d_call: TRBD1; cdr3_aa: CASSPTGTGAEAFF; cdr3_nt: TGTGCCAGCAGCCCGACCGGGACAGGGGCTGAAGCTTTCTTT
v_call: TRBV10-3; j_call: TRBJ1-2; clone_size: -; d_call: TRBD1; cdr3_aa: CAISADRESYGYTF; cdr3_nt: TGTGCCATCAGCGCGGACAGGGAAAGCTATGGCTACACCTTC
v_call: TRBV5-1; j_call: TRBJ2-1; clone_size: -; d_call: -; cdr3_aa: CASSLEASYNEQFF; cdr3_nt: TGCGCCAGCAGCTTGGAGGCTAGCTACAATGAGCAGTTCTTC
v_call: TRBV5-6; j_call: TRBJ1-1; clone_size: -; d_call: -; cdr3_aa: CASSSVGQPNTEAFF; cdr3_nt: TGTGCCAGCAGCTCGGTGGGGCAGCCGAACACTGAAGCTTTCTTT
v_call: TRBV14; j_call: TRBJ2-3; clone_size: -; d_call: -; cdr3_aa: CASSLRGDTQYF; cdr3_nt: TGTGCCAGCAGCCTACGGGGGGATACGCAGTATTTT
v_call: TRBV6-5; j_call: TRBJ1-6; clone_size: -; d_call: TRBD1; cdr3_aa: CASTPRTGVNSPLHF; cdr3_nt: TGTGCCAGCACCCCCCGGACAGGGGTCAATTCACCCCTCCACTTT
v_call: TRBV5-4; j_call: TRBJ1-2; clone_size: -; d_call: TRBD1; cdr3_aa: CASSPPGQGYGYTF; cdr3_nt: TGTGCCAGCAGCCCCCCGGGACAGGGCTATGGCTACACCTTC
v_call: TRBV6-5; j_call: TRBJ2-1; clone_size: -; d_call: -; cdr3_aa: CASSYTGSYNEQFF; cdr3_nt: TGTGCCAGCAGTTACACGGGCTCCTACAATGAGCAGTTCTTC
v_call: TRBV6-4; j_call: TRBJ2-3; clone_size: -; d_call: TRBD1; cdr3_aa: CASSDVGQGVDTQYF; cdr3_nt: TGTGCCAGCAGTGACGTAGGACAGGGTGTGGATACGCAGTATTTT
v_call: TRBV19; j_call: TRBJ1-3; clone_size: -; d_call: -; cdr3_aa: CASSSDSSGNTIYF; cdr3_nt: TGTGCCAGTAGCTCGGACAGTTCTGGAAACACCATATATTTT
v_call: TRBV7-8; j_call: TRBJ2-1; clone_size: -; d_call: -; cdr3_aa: CASSRRDFGEQFF; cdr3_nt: TGTGCCAGCAGCCGGAGGGACTTCGGGGAGCAGTTCTTC
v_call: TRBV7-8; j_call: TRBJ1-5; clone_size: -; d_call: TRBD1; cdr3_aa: CASSLSNRGPGQPQHF; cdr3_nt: TGTGCCAGCAGCTTATCGAACAGGGGGCCTGGTCAGCCCCAGCATTTT
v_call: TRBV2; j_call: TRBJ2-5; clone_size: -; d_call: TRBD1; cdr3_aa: CASSENGRTGSFSETQYF; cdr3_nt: TGTGCCAGCAGTGAAAACGGCCGGACAGGGTCTTTCTCCGAGACCCAGTACTTC
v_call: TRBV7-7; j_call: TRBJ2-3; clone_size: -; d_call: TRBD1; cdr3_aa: CASSDGQGADTQYF; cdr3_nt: TGTGCCAGCAGCGATGGACAGGGAGCAGATACGCAGTATTTT
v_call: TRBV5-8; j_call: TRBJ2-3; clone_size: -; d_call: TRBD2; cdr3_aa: CASSLLAGGDTQYF; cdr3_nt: TGTGCCAGCAGCTTGCTAGCGGGGGGGGATACGCAGTATTTT
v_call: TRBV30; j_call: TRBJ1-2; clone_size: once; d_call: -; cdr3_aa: CAWSRQGGSGYTF; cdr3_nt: TGTGCCTGGAGTAGGCAGGGCGGAAGTGGCTACACCTTC
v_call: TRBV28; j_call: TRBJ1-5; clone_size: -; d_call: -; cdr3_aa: CASEQQPGPQHF; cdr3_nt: TGTGCCAGCGAACAACAGCCCGGGCCCCAGCATTTT
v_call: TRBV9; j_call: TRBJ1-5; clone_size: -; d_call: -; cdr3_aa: CARQQGGGSNQPQHF; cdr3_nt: TGTGCCAGGCAGCAGGGAGGAGGAAGCAATCAGCCCCAGCATTTT
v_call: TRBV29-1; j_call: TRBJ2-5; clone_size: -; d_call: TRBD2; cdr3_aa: CSVEWGGGETQYF; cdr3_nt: TGCAGCGTTGAATGGGGGGGAGGAGAGACCCAGTACTTC
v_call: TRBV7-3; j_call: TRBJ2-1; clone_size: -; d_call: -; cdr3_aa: CASSLGAWAEQFF; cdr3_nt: TGTGCCAGCAGCTTAGGGGCATGGGCAGAGCAGTTCTTC
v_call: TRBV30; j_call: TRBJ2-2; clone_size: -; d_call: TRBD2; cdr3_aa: CARAPAWEGWNTGELFF; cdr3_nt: TGTGCCCGGGCCCCCGCTTGGGAGGGGTGGAACACCGGGGAGCTGTTTTTT
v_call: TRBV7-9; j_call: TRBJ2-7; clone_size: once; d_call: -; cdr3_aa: CSSSSYQGYEQYF; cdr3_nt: TGTTCCAGCAGCTCCTATCAGGGGTACGAGCAGTACTTC
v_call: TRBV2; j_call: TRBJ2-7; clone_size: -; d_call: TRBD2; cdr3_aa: CASTREGSGYEQYF; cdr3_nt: TGTGCCAGCACCCGGGAGGGGAGTGGCTACGAGCAGTACTTC
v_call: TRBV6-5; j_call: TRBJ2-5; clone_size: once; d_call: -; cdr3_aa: CASSPDSLTQETQYF; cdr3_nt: TGTGCCAGCAGTCCCGACAGCTTAACTCAAGAGACCCAGTACTTC
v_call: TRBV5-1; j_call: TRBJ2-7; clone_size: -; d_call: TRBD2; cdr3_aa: CASSSTAGDYEQYF; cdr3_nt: TGCGCCAGCAGCTCCACAGCGGGGGACTACGAGCAGTACTTC
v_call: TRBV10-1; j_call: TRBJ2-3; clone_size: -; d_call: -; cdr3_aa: CASSESGQGKGTQYF; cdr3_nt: TGCGCCAGCAGTGAGTCGGGCCAGGGGAAGGGTACGCAGTATTTT
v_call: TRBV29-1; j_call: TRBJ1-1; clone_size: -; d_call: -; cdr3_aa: CSSRQDMNTEAFF; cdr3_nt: TGCAGCTCCCGACAGGATATGAACACTGAAGCTTTCTTT
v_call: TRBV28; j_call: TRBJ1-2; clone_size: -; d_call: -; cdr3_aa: CASSLSTGSGYTF; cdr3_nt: TGTGCCAGCAGTTTATCAACAGGGAGTGGCTACACCTTC
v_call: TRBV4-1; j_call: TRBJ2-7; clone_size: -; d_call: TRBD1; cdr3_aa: CASSPGQRISYEQYF; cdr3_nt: TGCGCCAGCAGCCCGGGACAGAGAATATCCTACGAGCAGTACTTC
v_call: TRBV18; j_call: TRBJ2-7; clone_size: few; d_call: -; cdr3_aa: CASSLESSYEQYF; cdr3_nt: TGTGCCAGCTCCCTCGAGAGCTCCTACGAGCAGTACTTC